One sample yielded the 15 T cell receptor beta chains listed below, sequenced in a study of shared clonotypes between healthy human individuals. The method was immunoSEQ multiplex PCR; TCRdb's version includes in-frame clones alone and lacks a portion of them. The sample has 2 million to 2.5 million clones; 85% to 95% are singletons. The specimen sequenced was naive CD4+ T cells sorted from blood. Noted subset: CD45RA+ positively selected. The receptors stem from a man aged 18 to 29 in good health.

This clone showed up just once. The rearrangement joins TRBV6-5 to TRBJ2-5; 12 bases match TRBD2. This CDR3 has 14 amino acids. Germline V gene data show CDR1 as MNHEY and CDR2 as SVGAGI. Trimming removed 6 bases from V and 7 bases from J; junction bases left unmatched: 6. CDR3 protein: CASSLAGGRGTQYF. The CDR3 DNA reads as TGTGCCAGCAGCCTAGCGGGGGGGCGGGGGACCCAGTACTTC.

This chain connects TRBV7-2 to TRBJ1-2; no clear D gene. This CDR3 is built from 13 residues. CDR1 SGHTA and CDR2 FQGNSA come from the germline V gene. V lost 4 bases and J 5 bases, leaving 11 bases between the germline ends. Here the CDR3 DNA reads TGTGCCAGCAGCTCGCAGGCGGATTATGGCTACACCTTC. It encodes CASSSQADYGYTF.

This CDR3 is CASSQKGKAGTTGELFF. CDR3 nucleotides: TGCGCCAGCAGCCAAAAAGGGAAGGCGGGTACGACCGGGGAGCTGTTTTTT. The J gene is TRBJ2-2, the V gene TRBV4-3, with D perhaps TRBD2 (5 bases). Trimming pared 2 bases from V and 5 bases from J, leaving 18 bases between. This CDR3 is 17 amino acids long. CDR1 is LGHNA, CDR2 YSLEER, per germline.

The gene calls are TRBV9 and TRBJ1-2, with D perhaps TRBD1 (5 bases). Trimming took 4 bases from V and 6 from J, leaving 22 bases between them. This CDR3 has 16 amino acids. Germline V gives CDR1 SGDLS, CDR2 YYNGEE. This chain's CDR3 is CASSPEPGKALNGYTF. The CDR3 DNA follows: TGTGCCAGCAGCCCAGAGCCAGGGAAGGCTCTCAATGGCTACACCTTC.

The chain carries TRBV6-1 and TRBJ1-1; D gene ambiguous. Deletions cut 7 bases from V and 1 base from J, with 13 bases between. The CDR3 contains 14 residues. Germline V gives CDR1 MNHNS, CDR2 SASEGT. CDR3 in DNA: TGTGCCAGCATGGAGGGCTCCGGGAACACTGAAGCTTTCTTT. Its translation: CASMEGSGNTEAFF.

The J gene is TRBJ1-4, the V gene TRBV5-1, with a tentative D call TRBD1 (5 bases). V dropped 2 bases and J dropped 0 bases, with 17 bases sitting between them. The germline CDR1 and CDR2 sequences are SGHRS and YFSETQ. The CDR3 is 18 amino acids. The CDR3 is CASSFRPQGIATNEKLFF. CDR3 bases: TGCGCCAGCAGCTTTCGACCCCAGGGAATCGCAACTAATGAAAAACTGTTTTTT. Variable domain in full (rest from reference TRBV5-1 and TRBJ1-4): KAGVTQTPRYLIKTRGQQVTLSCSPISGHRSVSWYQQTPGQGLQFLFEYFSETQRNKGNFPGRFSGRQFSNSRSEMNVSTLELGDSALYLCASSFRPQGIATNEKLFFGSGTQLSVL.

V is TRBV5-5 and J is TRBJ1-3; 9 positions agree with TRBD1. Germline CDR1 is SGHKS and CDR2 is YYEKEE (reference sequence). This CDR3 region has 15 residues. Trimming removed 4 bases from V and 7 bases from J; junction bases left unmatched: 9. CDR3 sequence: CASSHGGQGENTIYF. CDR3 DNA sequence: TGTGCCAGCAGCCACGGGGGACAGGGCGAGAACACCATATATTTT.

This clone was counted only a few times. This sample also contains other DNA sequences that code for the same CDR3. The chain couples TRBV6-5 to TRBJ2-1, with TRBD2 matching 9 bases. Trimming at V came to 3 bases and at J to 4 bases, leaving 4 bases not matched to a gene. The CDR3 has 15 residues. Germline lookup yields CDR1 MNHEY and CDR2 SVGAGI. DNA of the CDR3: TGTGCCAGCAGTTATTCTCTAGCGGGGTACAATGAGCAGTTCTTC. Translated, it gives CASSYSLAGYNEQFF.

This chain joins TRBV7-2 and TRBJ2-3, with D possibly being TRBD2 (6 bases). The V gene's germline CDR1 is SGHTA and CDR2 FQGNSA. CDR3 length: 14 residues. V was pared by 8 bases and J by 1 base, with 13 bases between. This CDR3 reads CASGRDLGTDTQYF. In DNA, the CDR3 is TGTGCCAGCGGTCGGGACTTAGGCACAGATACGCAGTATTTT. Based on the CDR3 plus reference TRBV7-2 and TRBJ2-3, the full variable domain is GAGVSQSPSNKVTEKGKDVELRCDPISGHTALYWYRQSLGQGLEFLIYFQGNSAPDKSGLPSDRFSAERTGGSVSTLTIQRTQQEDSAVYLCASGRDLGTDTQYFGPGTRLTVL.

The chain uses TRBV4-1 and TRBJ2-3; D is unclear. V lost 1 base and J 2 bases, leaving 10 bases between the germline ends. Germline CDR1 reads MGHRA; CDR2 reads YSYEKL. The CDR3 extends over 15 amino acids. The CDR3 spells CASSQAGTNTDTQYF. The DNA of the CDR3 is TGCGCCAGCAGCCAAGCCGGAACCAACACAGATACGCAGTATTTT.

The J gene is TRBJ2-7, the V gene TRBV5-1; D remains ambiguous. There are 15 residues in the CDR3. Germline V lookup: CDR1 SGHRS, CDR2 YFSETQ. The V gene lost 0 bases and the J gene lost 2 bases, with 12 bases spanning the gap. The DNA of the CDR3 is TGCGCCAGCAGCTTGGGCTCAGGACCTACCTACGAGCAGTACTTC. Protein product: CASSLGSGPTYEQYF.

The V gene is TRBV6-6, the J gene TRBJ2-5; D is unresolved. Germline CDR1 MNHNY, CDR2 SVGAGI (reference sequence). The CDR3 is made up of 11 amino acids. Trimming took 7 bases from V and 1 from J, leaving 4 bases between them. CDR3 protein: CASTAQETQYF. The CDR3 DNA sequence: TGTGCCAGCACTGCCCAAGAGACCCAGTACTTC.

About this clone itself: The same CDR3 arises from other DNA sequences in this sample as well. The V and J genes are TRBV6-1 and TRBJ1-5; possible D gene TRBD1, 5 bases. CDR3 length: 13 residues. V lost 5 bases and J lost 1, with 6 bases in between. CDR1 and CDR2 (germline): MNHNS, SASEGT. CDR3: CASSRGSNQPQHF. The CDR3, as DNA: TGTGCCAGCAGTCGGGGGAGCAATCAGCCCCAGCATTTT.

The CDR3 is CASSLVLAGAETQYF. CDR3 bases: TGCGCCAGCAGCTTGGTGCTAGCGGGGGCAGAGACCCAGTACTTC. This chain connects TRBV5-1 to TRBJ2-5; 10 bases are a match to TRBD2. V dropped 0 bases and J dropped 4; count of bases not matched to a gene: 3. Germline V gene sequence: CDR1 SGHRS, CDR2 YFSETQ. CDR3 length: 15 residues.

The rearrangement links TRBV5-6 to TRBJ2-2, with TRBD2 matching over 9 bases. The CDR3 has 17 amino acids. Looked up from germline, CDR1 is SGHDT and CDR2 is YYEEEE. V gave up 1 base and J gave up 5 bases; unmatched junction bases: 9. The CDR3 loop reads CASSLRISGRGTGELFF. The CDR3 coding sequence is TGTGCCAGCAGCTTGAGGATTAGCGGGAGAGGAACCGGGGAGCTGTTTTTT.